Listed below are T cell receptor beta chains from one sample, sequenced in a study of blood T cell repertoires in COVID-19. Data came from immunoSEQ multiplex PCR; TCRdb stores just in-frame clones and leaves some out. This sample has 150,000 to 200,000 clones, with about 85% found just once. Sequenced material: peripheral blood. All receptors derive from an older person with COVID-19, enrolled during active disease. CDR3s include the opening cysteine and the closing phenylalanine or tryptophan. D genes are given only for firm matches. A row's size may be missing; if present it is once, few, many or a size class.

clone size	D gene	J gene	V gene	CDR3 protein	CDR3 DNA
.	TRBD2	TRBJ2-2	TRBV5-1	CASSSRLAGSGELFF	TGCGCCAGCAGCAGTAGACTAGCGGGAAGCGGGGAGCTGTTTTTT
.	.	TRBJ1-4	TRBV27	CASSSPGFQKLFF	TGTGCCAGCAGTTCCCCCGGTTTTCAAAAACTGTTTTTT
.	.	TRBJ1-5	TRBV28	CASRTGFNQPQHF	TGTGCCAGCAGGACAGGTTTCAATCAGCCCCAGCATTTT
.	.	TRBJ1-1	TRBV6-1	CASSERGRTEAFF	TGTGCCAGCAGTGAGCGGGGGAGGACTGAAGCTTTCTTT
.	.	TRBJ1-4	TRBV2	CASSTRTNEKLFF	TGTGCCAGCAGCACTAGAACTAATGAAAAACTGTTTTTT
.	TRBD1	TRBJ2-7	TRBV7-6	CASSLVTGQGGEQYF	TGTGCCAGCAGCCTGGTAACGGGACAGGGCGGCGAGCAGTACTTC
.	.	TRBJ2-1	TRBV10-3	CAISESRGRGNNEQFF	TGTGCCATCAGTGAGTCCCGGGGTCGGGGGAATAATGAGCAGTTCTTC
.	.	TRBJ2-2	TRBV5-1	CASSQTGNTGELFF	TGCGCCAGCAGCCAGACAGGGAACACCGGGGAGCTGTTTTTT
once	.	TRBJ2-7	TRBV29-1	CSAGGQPPYEQYF	TGCAGCGCGGGGGGACAGCCACCCTACGAGCAGTACTTC
once	.	TRBJ2-5	TRBV27	CASSLGPGRGETQYF	TGTGCCAGCAGTTTGGGCCCGGGCAGGGGAGAGACCCAGTACTTC
.	.	TRBJ2-7	TRBV5-4	CASSRNSGMVREQYF	TGTGCCAGCAGCCGAAATTCGGGTATGGTGCGCGAGCAGTACTTC